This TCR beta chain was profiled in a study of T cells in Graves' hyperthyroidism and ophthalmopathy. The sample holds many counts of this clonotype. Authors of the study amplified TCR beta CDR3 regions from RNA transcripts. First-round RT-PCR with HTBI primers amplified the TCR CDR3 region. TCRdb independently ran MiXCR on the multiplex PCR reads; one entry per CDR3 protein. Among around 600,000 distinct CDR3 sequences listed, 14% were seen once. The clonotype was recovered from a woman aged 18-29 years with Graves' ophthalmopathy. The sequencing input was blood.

CDR3 residues: CASSSSATGGAPDTQYF. CDR3 nucleotides: TGTGCCAGCAGTTCTAGCGCGACAGGGGGCGCCCCAGATACGCAGTATTTT. This chain uses TRBV28 with TRBJ2-3; TRBD1 matches 10 bases. CDR3 length: 17 residues. The V gene end was trimmed by 4 bases and the J gene end by 4 bases; junction bases not matched to a gene: 11. Germline-derived CDR1 and CDR2 are MDHEN and SYDVKM.